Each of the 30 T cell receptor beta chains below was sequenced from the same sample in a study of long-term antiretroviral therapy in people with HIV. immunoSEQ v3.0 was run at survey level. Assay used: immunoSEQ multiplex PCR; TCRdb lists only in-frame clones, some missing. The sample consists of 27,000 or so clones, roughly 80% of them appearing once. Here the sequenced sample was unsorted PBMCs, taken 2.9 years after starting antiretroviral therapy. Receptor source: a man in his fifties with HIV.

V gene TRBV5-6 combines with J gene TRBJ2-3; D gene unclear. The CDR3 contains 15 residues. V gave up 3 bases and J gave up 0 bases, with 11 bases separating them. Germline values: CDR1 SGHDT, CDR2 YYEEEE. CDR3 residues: CASSYSGSSTDTQYF. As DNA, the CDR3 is TGTGCCAGCAGCTACTCCGGGTCTAGCACAGATACGCAGTATTTT. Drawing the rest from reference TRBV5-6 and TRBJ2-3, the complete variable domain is DAGVTQSPTHLIKTRGQQVTLRCSPKSGHDTVSWYQQALGQGPQFIFQYYEEEERQRGNFPDRFSGHQFPNYSSELNVNALLLGDSALYLCASSYSGSSTDTQYFGPGTRLTVL.

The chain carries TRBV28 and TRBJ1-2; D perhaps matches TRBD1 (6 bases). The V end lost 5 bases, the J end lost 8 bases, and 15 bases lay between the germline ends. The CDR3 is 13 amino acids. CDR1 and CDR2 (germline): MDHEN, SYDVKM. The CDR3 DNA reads TGTGCCAGCAGTCGGGGGGCTTCTATGGGCTACACCTTC. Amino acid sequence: CASSRGASMGYTF.

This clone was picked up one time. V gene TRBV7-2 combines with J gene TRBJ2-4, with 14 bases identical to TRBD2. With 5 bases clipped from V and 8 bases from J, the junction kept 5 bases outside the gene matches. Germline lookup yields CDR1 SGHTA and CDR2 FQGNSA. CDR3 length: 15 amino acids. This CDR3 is CASSPTSGGAYIQYF. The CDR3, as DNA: TGTGCCAGCAGCCCGACTAGCGGGGGGGCATACATTCAGTACTTC.

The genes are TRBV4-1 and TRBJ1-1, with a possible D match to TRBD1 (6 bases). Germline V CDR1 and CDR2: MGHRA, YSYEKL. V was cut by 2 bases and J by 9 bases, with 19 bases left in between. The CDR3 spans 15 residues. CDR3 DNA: TGCGCCAGCAGCCAATCCCGGGACACGGGTTCGAAAGCTTTCTTT. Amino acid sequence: CASSQSRDTGSKAFF.

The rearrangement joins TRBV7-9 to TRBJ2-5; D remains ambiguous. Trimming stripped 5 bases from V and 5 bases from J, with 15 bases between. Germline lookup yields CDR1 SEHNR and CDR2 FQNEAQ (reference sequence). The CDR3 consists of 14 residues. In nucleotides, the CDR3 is TGTGCCAGCAGCGGCCGGGCCCAAGTGGAGACCCAGTACTTC. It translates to CASSGRAQVETQYF.

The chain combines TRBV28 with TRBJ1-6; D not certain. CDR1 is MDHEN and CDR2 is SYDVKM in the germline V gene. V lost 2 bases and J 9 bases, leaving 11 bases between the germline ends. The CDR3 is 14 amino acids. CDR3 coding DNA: TGTGCCAGCAGTTTACTTGTGGTCGGTTCACCCCTCCACTTT. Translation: CASSLLVVGSPLHF.

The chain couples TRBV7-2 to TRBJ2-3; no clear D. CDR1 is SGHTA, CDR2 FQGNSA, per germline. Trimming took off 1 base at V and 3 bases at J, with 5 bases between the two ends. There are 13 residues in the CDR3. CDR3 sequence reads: CASSLEMTDTQYF. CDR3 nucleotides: TGTGCCAGCAGCTTAGAAATGACAGATACGCAGTATTTT.

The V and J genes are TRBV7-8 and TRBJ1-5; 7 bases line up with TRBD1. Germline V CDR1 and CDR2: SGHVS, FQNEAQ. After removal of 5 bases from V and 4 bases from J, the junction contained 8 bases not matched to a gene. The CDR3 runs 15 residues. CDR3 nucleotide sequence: TGTGCCAGCAGCATTACCTTGACAGGGAATCAGCCCCAGCATTTT. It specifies CASSITLTGNQPQHF.

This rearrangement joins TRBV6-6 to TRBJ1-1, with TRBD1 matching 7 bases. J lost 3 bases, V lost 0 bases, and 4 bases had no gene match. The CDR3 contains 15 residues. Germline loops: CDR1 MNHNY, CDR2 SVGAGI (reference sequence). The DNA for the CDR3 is TGTGCCAGCAGTTACTCTGGGACAGTCGACACTGAAGCTTTCTTT. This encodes CASSYSGTVDTEAFF.

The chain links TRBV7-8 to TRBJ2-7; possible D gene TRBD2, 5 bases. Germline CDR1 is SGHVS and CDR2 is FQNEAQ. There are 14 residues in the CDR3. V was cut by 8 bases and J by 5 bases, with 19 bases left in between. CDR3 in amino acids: CASSDRRRDNEQYF. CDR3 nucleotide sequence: TGTGCCAGCTCGGACCGGAGGCGTGACAACGAGCAGTACTTC.

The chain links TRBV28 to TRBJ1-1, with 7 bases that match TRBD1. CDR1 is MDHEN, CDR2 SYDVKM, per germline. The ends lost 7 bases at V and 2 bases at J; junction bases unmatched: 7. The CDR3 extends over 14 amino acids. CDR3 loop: CASTDRELNTEAFF. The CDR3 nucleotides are TGTGCCAGCACCGACAGGGAGCTAAACACTGAAGCTTTCTTT.

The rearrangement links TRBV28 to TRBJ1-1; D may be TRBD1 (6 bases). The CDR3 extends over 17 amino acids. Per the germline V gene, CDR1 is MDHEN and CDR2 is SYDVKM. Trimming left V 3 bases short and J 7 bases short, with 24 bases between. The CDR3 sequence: CASSFLGTRVAGGEAFF. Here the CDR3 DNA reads TGTGCCAGCAGTTTCCTCGGGACACGGGTTGCGGGGGGTGAAGCTTTCTTT.

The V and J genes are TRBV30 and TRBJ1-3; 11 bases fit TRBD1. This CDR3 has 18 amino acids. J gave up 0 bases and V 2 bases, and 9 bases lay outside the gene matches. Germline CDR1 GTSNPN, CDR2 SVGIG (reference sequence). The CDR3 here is CAWSPTGQGVPSGNTIYF. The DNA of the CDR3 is TGTGCCTGGAGTCCTACGGGACAGGGGGTGCCCTCTGGAAACACCATATATTTT.

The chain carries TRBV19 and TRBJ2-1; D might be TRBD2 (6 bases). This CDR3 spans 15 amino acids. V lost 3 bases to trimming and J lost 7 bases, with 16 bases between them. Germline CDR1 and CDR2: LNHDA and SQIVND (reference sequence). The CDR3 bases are TGTGCCAGTAGTATTGGACCCTTGGAGGGGAATGAGCAGTTCTTC. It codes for CASSIGPLEGNEQFF. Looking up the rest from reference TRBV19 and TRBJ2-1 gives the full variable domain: DGGITQSPKYLFRKEGQNVTLSCEQNLNHDAMYWYRQDPGQGLRLIYYSQIVNDFQKGDIAEGYSVSREKKESFPLTVTSAQKNPTAFYLCASSIGPLEGNEQFFGPGTRLTVL.

CDR3 protein: CASSLAESMNTEAFF. CDR3 bases: TGTGCCAGCAGCTTAGCGGAGTCCATGAACACTGAAGCTTTCTTT. The chain couples TRBV7-6 to TRBJ1-1; D is ambiguous. The length of the CDR3 is 15 residues. Germline CDR1 reads SGHVS; CDR2 reads FNYEAQ. Trimming left V 0 bases short and J 0 bases short, with 8 bases between. Filled out from reference TRBV7-6 and TRBJ1-1, the complete variable domain reads GAGVSQSPRYKVTKRGQDVALRCDPISGHVSLYWYRQALGQGPEFLTYFNYEAQQDKSGLPNDRFSAERPEGSISTLTIQRTEQRDSAMYRCASSLAESMNTEAFFGQGTRLTVV.

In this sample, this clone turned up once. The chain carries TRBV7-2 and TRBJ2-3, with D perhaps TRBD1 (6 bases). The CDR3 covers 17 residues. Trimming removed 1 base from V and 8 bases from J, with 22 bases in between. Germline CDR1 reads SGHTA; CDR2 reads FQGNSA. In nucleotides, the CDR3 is TGTGCCAGCAGCTTAGGTGTGCAGGGGAGTGAGCTGGTTACGCAGTATTTT. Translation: CASSLGVQGSELVTQYF.

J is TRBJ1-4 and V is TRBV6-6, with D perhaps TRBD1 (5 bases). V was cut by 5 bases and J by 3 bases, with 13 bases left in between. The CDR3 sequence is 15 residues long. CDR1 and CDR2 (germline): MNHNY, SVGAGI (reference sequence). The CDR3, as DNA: TGTGCCAGCAGTGATTCGGACACATCTAATGAAAAACTGTTTTTT. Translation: CASSDSDTSNEKLFF.

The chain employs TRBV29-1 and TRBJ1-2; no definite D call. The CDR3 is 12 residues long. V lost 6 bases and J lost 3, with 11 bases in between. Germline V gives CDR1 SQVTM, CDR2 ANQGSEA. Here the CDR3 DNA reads TGCAGCGTGGCCTATTCGCACTATGGCTACACCTTC. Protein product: CSVAYSHYGYTF. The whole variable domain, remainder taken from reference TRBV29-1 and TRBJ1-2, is SAVISQKPSRDICQRGTSLTIQCQVDSQVTMMFWYRQQPGQSLTLIATANQGSEATYESGFVIDKFPISRPNLTFSTLTVSNMSPEDSSIYLCSVAYSHYGYTFGSGTRLTVV.

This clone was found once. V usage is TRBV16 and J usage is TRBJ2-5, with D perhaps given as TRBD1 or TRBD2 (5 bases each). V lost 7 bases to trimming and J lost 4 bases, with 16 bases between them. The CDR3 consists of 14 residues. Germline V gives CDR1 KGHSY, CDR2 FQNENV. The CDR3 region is CASTRDPVGETQYF. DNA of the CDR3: TGTGCCAGCACCCGGGACCCCGTAGGAGAGACCCAGTACTTC.

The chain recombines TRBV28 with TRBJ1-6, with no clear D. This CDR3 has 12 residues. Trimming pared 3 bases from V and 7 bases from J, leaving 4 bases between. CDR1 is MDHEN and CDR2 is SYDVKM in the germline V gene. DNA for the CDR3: TGTGCCAGCAGTTTGGAGAATTCACCCCTCCACTTT. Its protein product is CASSLENSPLHF.

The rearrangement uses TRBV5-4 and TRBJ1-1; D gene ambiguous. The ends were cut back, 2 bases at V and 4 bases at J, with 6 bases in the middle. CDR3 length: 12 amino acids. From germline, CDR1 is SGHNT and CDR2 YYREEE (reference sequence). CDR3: CASSLGSTEAFF. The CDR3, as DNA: TGTGCCAGCAGCTTAGGGAGCACTGAAGCTTTCTTT.

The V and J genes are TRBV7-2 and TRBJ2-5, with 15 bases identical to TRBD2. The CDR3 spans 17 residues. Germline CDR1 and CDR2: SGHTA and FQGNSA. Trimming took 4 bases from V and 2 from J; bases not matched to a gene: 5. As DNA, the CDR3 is TGTGCCAGCAGCTCAGGGACTAGCGGGGGGCCACAAGAGACCCAGTACTTC. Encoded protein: CASSSGTSGGPQETQYF.

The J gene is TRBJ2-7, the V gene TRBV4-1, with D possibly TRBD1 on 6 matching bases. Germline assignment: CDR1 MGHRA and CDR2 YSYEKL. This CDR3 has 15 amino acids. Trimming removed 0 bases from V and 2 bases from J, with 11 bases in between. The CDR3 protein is CASSQDPPGAYEQYF. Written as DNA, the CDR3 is TGCGCCAGCAGCCAAGACCCGCCAGGGGCCTACGAGCAGTACTTC.

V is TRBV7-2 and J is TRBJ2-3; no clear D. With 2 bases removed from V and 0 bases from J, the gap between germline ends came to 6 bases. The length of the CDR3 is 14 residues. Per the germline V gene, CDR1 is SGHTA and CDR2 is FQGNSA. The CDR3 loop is CASSLRQSTDTQYF. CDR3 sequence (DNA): TGTGCCAGCAGCTTACGTCAGAGCACAGATACGCAGTATTTT.

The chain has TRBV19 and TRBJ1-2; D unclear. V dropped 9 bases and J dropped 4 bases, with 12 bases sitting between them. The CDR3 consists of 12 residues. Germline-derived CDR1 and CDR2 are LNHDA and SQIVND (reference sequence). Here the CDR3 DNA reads TGTGCCAGCATGGACGTACTCTATGGCTACACCTTC. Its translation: CASMDVLYGYTF.

CDR3 loop: CASSYNSGGTDTQYF. The CDR3 region has the DNA TGTGCCAGCAGCTATAACAGCGGGGGCACAGATACGCAGTATTTT. The rearrangement joins TRBV7-3 to TRBJ2-3; 7 bases agree with TRBD2. Germline CDR1 SGHTA, CDR2 FQGTGA. The V segment lost 4 bases and the J segment 1 base; nucleotides outside the gene matches: 5. The CDR3 has 15 amino acids.

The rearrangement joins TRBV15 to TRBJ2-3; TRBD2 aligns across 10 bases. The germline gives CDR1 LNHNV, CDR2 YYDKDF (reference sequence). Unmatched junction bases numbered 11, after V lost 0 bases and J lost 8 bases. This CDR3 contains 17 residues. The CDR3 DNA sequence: TGTGCCACCAGCAGAGAGGCTAGCGGGGGATGGTCCTTTACGCAGTATTTT. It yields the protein CATSREASGGWSFTQYF.

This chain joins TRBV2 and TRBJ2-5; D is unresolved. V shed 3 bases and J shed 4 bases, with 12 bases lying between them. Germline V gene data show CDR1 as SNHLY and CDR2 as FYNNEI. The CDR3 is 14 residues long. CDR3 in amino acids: CASSEKRVGETQYF. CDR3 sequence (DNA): TGTGCCAGCAGTGAGAAGCGCGTGGGAGAGACCCAGTACTTC.

The CDR3 here is CASSLEDAPVGTQYF. The DNA of the CDR3 is TGTGCCAGCAGCTTAGAGGACGCACCCGTAGGGACCCAGTACTTC. The V and J genes are TRBV11-2 and TRBJ2-5, with no clear D. V gave up 0 bases and J gave up 7 bases, with 15 bases separating them. CDR3 size: 15 residues. Germline CDR1 and CDR2: SGHAT and FQNNGV.

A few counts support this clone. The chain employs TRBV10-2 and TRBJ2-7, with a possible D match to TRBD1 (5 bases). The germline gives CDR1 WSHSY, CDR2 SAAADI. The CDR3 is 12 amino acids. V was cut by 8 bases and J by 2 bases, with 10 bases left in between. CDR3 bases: TGCGCCAGCTCCCGACAGACCTACGAGCAGTACTTC. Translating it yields CASSRQTYEQYF.